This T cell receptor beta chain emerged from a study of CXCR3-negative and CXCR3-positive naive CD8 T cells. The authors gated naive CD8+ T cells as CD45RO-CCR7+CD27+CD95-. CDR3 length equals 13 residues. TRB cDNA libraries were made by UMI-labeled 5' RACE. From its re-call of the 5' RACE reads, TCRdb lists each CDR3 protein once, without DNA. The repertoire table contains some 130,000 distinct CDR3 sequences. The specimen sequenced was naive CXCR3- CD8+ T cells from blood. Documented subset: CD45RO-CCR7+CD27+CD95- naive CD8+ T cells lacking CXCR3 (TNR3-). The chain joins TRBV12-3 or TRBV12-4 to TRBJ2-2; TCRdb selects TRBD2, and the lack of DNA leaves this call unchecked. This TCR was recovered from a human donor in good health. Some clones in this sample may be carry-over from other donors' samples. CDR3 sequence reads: CASSLLLTGELFF.